This T cell receptor (beta chain) was retrieved from a study of blood T cell repertoires in COVID-19. Germline values: CDR1 GTSNPN, CDR2 SVGIG (reference sequence). Trimming at V came to 0 bases and at J to 7 bases, leaving 4 bases not matched to a gene. The length of the CDR3 is 15 residues. In the authors' workflow: The assay estimated nucleated cells by amplifying reference gene primers. TCRdb's copy holds only in-frame clones and misses some; the assay was immunoSEQ multiplex PCR. V and J calls and clone size come straight from that table; D and trimming were deduced from the DNA. This repertoire shows roughly 56,000 clones, around 88% found once; its top ten account for about 14%.

This TCR was recovered from a human donor in a cohort sampled during active COVID-19. What was sequenced was peripheral blood. The chain couples TRBV30 to TRBJ1-6; TRBD1 matches at 9 bases. The CDR3 region is CAWSVNRGRNSPLHF. CDR3 DNA sequence: TGTGCCTGGAGTGTTAACAGGGGGCGAAATTCACCCCTCCACTTT.